Below are 19 T cell receptor beta chains sequenced from a single sample in a study of shared clonotypes between healthy human individuals. Assay: immunoSEQ multiplex PCR; the TCRdb copy retains only in-frame clones and omits some. In the table there are around 1,100,000 clones, roughly 80% of which are singletons. The sequencing sample was made of memory CD4+ T cells from PBMCs. As to subset: CD45RA-negative fraction. The receptor source for this set is a man aged 18 to 30 in good health. Some clones in this sample may be carry-over from other donors' samples.

The rearrangement uses TRBV6-6 and TRBJ1-1; no definite D call. From germline, CDR1 is MNHNY and CDR2 SVGAGI (reference sequence). V shed 6 bases and J shed 7 bases, with 15 bases lying between them. The CDR3 is 13 residues long. The CDR3 DNA reads as TGTGCCAGCAGCTATATAGGACCTGGTGAAGCTTTCTTT. This translates into CASSYIGPGEAFF.

V and J are TRBV5-1 and TRBJ2-5; D is uncertain. Trimming removed 0 bases at V and 4 bases at J, with 13 bases between. This CDR3 contains 15 residues. Germline V gene lookup returns CDR1 SGHRS and CDR2 YFSETQ. The CDR3 DNA sequence: TGCGCCAGCAGCTTGGTTGGGGTTGGCGCAGAGACCCAGTACTTC. This sequence encodes CASSLVGVGAETQYF.

The rearrangement joins TRBV5-1 to TRBJ2-7; D unresolved. The CDR3 length is 16 residues. Trimming cost V 4 bases and J 0 bases, with 17 bases left between them. Germline V lookup: CDR1 SGHRS, CDR2 YFSETQ. The DNA of the CDR3 is TGCGCCAGCAGCCCTGAACTACGCTACTACTCCTACGAGCAGTACTTC. Protein sequence: CASSPELRYYSYEQYF.

The chain combines TRBV7-8 with TRBJ2-7; 10 bases line up with TRBD2. The CDR3 covers 17 residues. Germline V lookup: CDR1 SGHVS, CDR2 FQNEAQ. The trim removed 2 bases at V and 1 base at J, leaving 8 bases unmatched. CDR3 in amino acids: CASSLWGLAGDSYEQYF. As DNA, the CDR3 is TGTGCCAGCAGCTTATGGGGGCTAGCGGGAGATTCCTACGAGCAGTACTTC.

The V and J genes are TRBV18 and TRBJ2-3; 14 positions match TRBD2. The CDR3 totals 16 residues. Germline V gene sequence: CDR1 KGHSH, CDR2 LQKENI. V lost 3 bases to trimming and J lost 4 bases; unmatched junction nucleotides: 3. The DNA for the CDR3 is TGTGCCAGCTCACCCGGACTAGCGGGAGGATCAGATACGCAGTATTTT. This encodes CASSPGLAGGSDTQYF.

As for this clone: This likely stems from a read error, as it lies one base from a far larger clone. Other DNA variants within this sample encode the same CDR3. The V gene is TRBV30, the J gene TRBJ1-6; 7 nucleotides align to TRBD1. The CDR3 covers 15 residues. J lost 7 bases, V lost 3 bases, and 9 bases had no gene match. Germline loops: CDR1 GTSNPN, CDR2 SVGIG (reference sequence). Here the CDR3 reads CAWRNSGGTNSPLHF. Written as DNA, the CDR3 is TGTGCCTGGAGGAACTCAGGGGGGACCAATTCACCCCTCCACTTT.

This sequence joins TRBV11-2 and TRBJ2-7; D might be TRBD1 (6 bases). Germline CDR1 reads SGHAT; CDR2 reads FQNNGV. Trimming took 2 bases from V and 2 from J, leaving 10 bases between them. The CDR3 consists of 14 residues. CDR3 DNA sequence: TGTGCCAGCAGCTTACAGGGGATAGCCTACGAGCAGTACTTC. Its translation: CASSLQGIAYEQYF.

This chain joins TRBV2 and TRBJ2-3, with 8 bases identical to TRBD2. CDR3 length: 15 residues. The V gene end was trimmed by 8 bases and the J gene end by 1 base; junction bases not matched to a gene: 8. Germline V gene sequence: CDR1 SNHLY, CDR2 FYNNEI. The DNA for the CDR3 is TGTGCCAGCGGCTGGGGAGCGGGGGGCACAGATACGCAGTATTTT. This encodes CASGWGAGGTDTQYF.

CDR3 nucleotide sequence: TGTGCCAGCAGCCAAGTTATAACCCGGGACAGGATGCGTTTTGGCTACACCTTC. This sequence encodes CASSQVITRDRMRFGYTF. This chain links TRBV14 with TRBJ1-2, with TRBD1 matching 8 bases. The junction had 17 bases not matched to a gene; V was cut back by 1 base and J by 7 bases. Germline CDR1 is SGHDN and CDR2 is FVKESK. The CDR3 sequence is 18 residues long.

V usage is TRBV7-3 and J usage is TRBJ2-2, with 10 bases lining up with TRBD2. Germline lookup yields CDR1 SGHTA and CDR2 FQGTGA. CDR3 size: 15 residues. V lost 5 bases to trimming and J lost 6 bases; unmatched junction nucleotides: 6. DNA for the CDR3: TGTGCCAGCAGCAGCGGGAGGGCCGGCGCCGGGGAGCTGTTTTTT. The encoded protein is CASSSGRAGAGELFF.

CDR3 nucleotide sequence: TGCAGCGTTGATCAAAGCTTAGACCTAAGGACGCAGTATTTT. Amino acid sequence: CSVDQSLDLRTQYF. The chain has TRBV29-1 and TRBJ2-3, with D unclear. The CDR3 totals 14 residues. Per germline, CDR1 SQVTM and CDR2 ANQGSEA. Trimming pared 3 bases from V and 9 bases from J, leaving 19 bases between.

Only one count was recorded for this clone. The rearrangement links TRBV5-4 to TRBJ1-1, with D tentatively TRBD1 (6 bases). The CDR3 sequence is 13 residues long. Germline V lookup: CDR1 SGHNT, CDR2 YYREEE (reference sequence). The germline V and J ends were trimmed by 4 bases and 5 bases, with 12 bases remaining between them. The CDR3 region has the DNA TGTGCCAGCAGCCGTAACACAGGGACTGAAGCTTTCTTT. Residues: CASSRNTGTEAFF.

The chain links TRBV28 to TRBJ2-7; 10 bases align to TRBD1. CDR1 and CDR2 (germline): MDHEN, SYDVKM. The CDR3 consists of 15 residues. With 4 bases clipped from V and 3 bases from J, the junction kept 6 bases outside the gene matches. Written as DNA, the CDR3 is TGTGCCAGCAGTTCCCCTGGACAGGGGGACTACGAGCAGTACTTC. Encoded protein: CASSSPGQGDYEQYF.

The rearrangement joins TRBV10-3 to TRBJ2-5; possibly TRBD1 for D (6 bases). This CDR3 contains 13 residues. Germline CDR1 reads ENHRY; CDR2 reads SYGVKD. Between the trimmed V and J ends, which lost 6 bases and 5 bases, there was a span of 13 bases. For the CDR3, the DNA is TGTGCCATCAGCCTCAGGGGTGGGGAGACCCAGTACTTC. Translation gives CAISLRGGETQYF.

Only a few counts were recorded for this clone. For the CDR3, the DNA is TGCGCCAGCAGCCAGTATCAGGGAAAGAGCGGTTGGGTAAATGCCTACGAGCAGTACTTC. Its translation is CASSQYQGKSGWVNAYEQYF. The V gene is TRBV4-3, the J gene TRBJ2-5; D is perhaps TRBD1 or TRBD2 (5 bases each). The J call may not be correct, given that the DNA end is closer to TRBJ2-7. The germline CDR1 and CDR2 sequences are LGHNA and YSLEER. This CDR3 comprises 20 residues.

This clone was seen a single time. The chain employs TRBV5-4 and TRBJ2-7; TRBD1 is a possible D gene (6 bases). Germline CDR1 reads SGHNT; CDR2 reads YYREEE (reference sequence). The V end lost 2 bases, the J end lost 5 bases, and 17 bases lay between the germline ends. This CDR3 region has 15 residues. The CDR3 loop is CASSFQSGALDEQYF. In DNA, the CDR3 is TGTGCCAGCAGCTTCCAATCAGGGGCCTTGGACGAGCAGTACTTC.

The chain recombines TRBV4-1 with TRBJ1-3; tentative D call: TRBD1 (6 bases). The CDR3 contains 15 residues. CDR1 MGHRA and CDR2 YSYEKL come from the germline V gene. V lost 1 base to trimming and J lost 0 bases, with 7 bases between them. CDR3 nucleotide sequence: TGCGCCAGCAGCCAAGGGGGGCGCTCTGGAAACACCATATATTTT. Encoded protein: CASSQGGRSGNTIYF.

Note on this clone: A far bigger clonotype differs at one base, so this is likely a read error. The chain uses TRBV2 and TRBJ2-7, with D unclear. Germline loops: CDR1 SNHLY, CDR2 FYNNEI. CDR3 length equals 11 residues. The CDR3 loop reads CASSEVTEQHF. The CDR3 region has the DNA TGTGCCAGCAGTGAAGTGACCGAGCAGCACTTC.

This clone was observed once. J is TRBJ2-2 and V is TRBV30; D gene unclear. This CDR3 comprises 15 residues. Trimming pared 0 bases from V and 1 base from J, leaving 9 bases between. Germline V CDR1 and CDR2: GTSNPN, SVGIG (reference sequence). The CDR3 DNA is TGTGCCTGGAGTGTAACCATACTGAACACCGGGGAGCTGTTTTTT. Translation gives CAWSVTILNTGELFF.